A single sample gave rise to the 29 T cell receptor beta chains below, sequenced in a study of T-cell memory formation after mild COVID-19. Via MiXCR, TCRdb re-called the 5' RACE reads, giving one row per CDR3 protein. Counted here are about 470,000 distinct CDR3 sequences, around 27% occurring once; the ten biggest clones make up around 12%. Sequenced: PBMCs or a T cell subset sorted from them (not recorded which). The receptors come from an adult woman who had mild COVID-19 (a few samples of this study predate the infection). Cell type and time point are not known.

The chain employs TRBV29-1 and TRBJ1-2; no definite D call. The CDR3 is made up of 13 amino acids. Germline V gene sequence: CDR1 SQVTM, CDR2 ANQGSEA. The germline V and J ends were trimmed by 4 bases and 5 bases, with 14 bases remaining between them. The CDR3 DNA reads as TGCAGCGTTGTGCCCTCCCCGACTTATGGCTACACCTTC. Translation gives CSVVPSPTYGYTF.

This clonotype was detected a few times. The chain is built from TRBV5-5 and TRBJ2-3; 10 bases align to TRBD1. Trimming took 3 bases from V and 0 from J; bases not matched to a gene: 1. The CDR3 loop spans 15 amino acids. Germline CDR1 and CDR2: SGHKS and YYEKEE (reference sequence). Written as DNA, the CDR3 is TGTGCCAGCAGCTGGGGACAGGGGAGCACAGATACGCAGTATTTT. This gives the protein CASSWGQGSTDTQYF.

The sample holds one count of this clonotype. V gene TRBV10-3 combines with J gene TRBJ2-7, with 9 bases identical to TRBD2. Trimming removed 10 bases from V and 5 bases from J; junction bases left unmatched: 6. Looked up from germline, CDR1 is ENHRY and CDR2 is SYGVKD. The CDR3 is made up of 12 amino acids. CDR3 loop: CATLAGPHEQYF. CDR3 sequence (DNA): TGTGCCACCCTAGCGGGACCCCACGAGCAGTACTTC.

This clonotype occurred a few times. The chain employs TRBV11-2 and TRBJ2-2, with D unresolved. The CDR3 is 13 residues long. Trimming cost V 0 bases and J 6 bases, with 5 bases left between them. Germline loops: CDR1 SGHAT, CDR2 FQNNGV. The CDR3 DNA reads TGTGCCAGCAGCTTAGAGGTGGCCGGGGAGCTGTTTTTT. This codes for CASSLEVAGELFF.

This clonotype was seen a few times. This chain links TRBV7-9 with TRBJ2-7; 9 positions match TRBD2. Germline loops: CDR1 SEHNR, CDR2 FQNEAQ (reference sequence). This CDR3 has 16 residues. Unmatched junction bases numbered 8, after V lost 3 bases and J lost 2 bases. The CDR3 coding sequence is TGTGCCAGCAGCTTGAAGACTAGCGGAGGGACCTACGAGCAGTACTTC. This codes for CASSLKTSGGTYEQYF.

Written as DNA, the CDR3 is TGTGCCAGCAGCCTGCGACTAGCGGGAGAGAGCTACAATGAGCAGTTCTTC. It encodes CASSLRLAGESYNEQFF. The rearrangement joins TRBV4-2 to TRBJ2-1; TRBD2 aligns across 12 bases. Germline V gene sequence: CDR1 LGHNA, CDR2 YNFKEQ. V was clipped by 4 bases and J by 3 bases; unmatched bases: 7. CDR3 length equals 17 residues.

The rearrangement joins TRBV20-1 to TRBJ1-2, with D possibly TRBD1 on 6 matching bases. CDR1 and CDR2 (germline): DFQATT, SNEGSKA (reference sequence). The CDR3 is 12 amino acids. This chain's CDR3 is CIRGGGNYGYTF. CDR3 in DNA: TGCATCCGCGGGGGCGGGAACTATGGCTACACCTTC.

V and J are TRBV7-3 and TRBJ2-3; TRBD2 matches at 10 bases. The germline gives CDR1 SGHTA, CDR2 FQGTGA. Unmatched junction bases numbered 9, after V lost 5 bases and J lost 4 bases. The CDR3 extends over 16 amino acids. Here the CDR3 DNA reads TGTGCCAGCAGCCGTACTAGCGGGATAGGCGCAGATACGCAGTATTTT. As protein: CASSRTSGIGADTQYF. The whole variable domain, remainder taken from reference TRBV7-3 and TRBJ2-3, is GAGVSQTPSNKVTEKGKYVELRCDPISGHTALYWYRQSLGQGPEFLIYFQGTGAADDSGLPNDRFFAVRPEGSVSTLKIQRTERGDSAVYLCASSRTSGIGADTQYFGPGTRLTVL.

The gene calls are TRBV6-2 or TRBV6-3 and TRBJ1-2; D is unclear. V shed 3 bases and J shed 2 bases, with 4 bases lying between them. Germline CDR1 and CDR2: MNHEY and SVGEGT. CDR3 length: 12 residues. The CDR3 loop is CASSYQNYGYTF. Written as DNA, the CDR3 is TGTGCCAGCAGTTATCAGAACTATGGCTACACCTTC.

This clonotype has just a few counts. The CDR3 DNA follows: TGTGCCAGCAGGCCACCCGATAGCTCCTATGAGCAGTTCTTC. Residues: CASRPPDSSYEQFF. The rearrangement links TRBV6-5 to TRBJ2-1; D uncertain. The V and J ends lost 6 bases and 8 bases respectively, with 17 bases between them. There are 14 residues in the CDR3. Germline-derived CDR1 and CDR2 are MNHEY and SVGAGI.

This clonotype was recorded a few times. The gene calls are TRBV7-9 and TRBJ1-5; a possible D gene is TRBD1 (5 bases). Per germline, CDR1 SEHNR and CDR2 FQNEAQ (reference sequence). This CDR3 spans 14 amino acids. V lost 5 bases to trimming and J lost 3 bases, with 11 bases between them. CDR3 amino acids: CASSRGQLNQPQHF. In DNA form, the CDR3 reads TGTGCCAGCAGCCGAGGACAACTCAATCAGCCCCAGCATTTT.

J is TRBJ1-5 and V is TRBV7-2, with D unresolved. The V and J ends lost 3 bases and 6 bases respectively, with 12 bases between them. Germline V CDR1 and CDR2: SGHTA, FQGNSA. The CDR3 runs to 14 residues. The CDR3 coding sequence is TGTGCCAGCAGCTTGAGCCTTCTGAGTCAGCCCCAGCATTTT. It specifies CASSLSLLSQPQHF.

The V call is TRBV29-1, the J call TRBJ1-1, with TRBD1 as a possible D gene (5 bases). Germline CDR1 SQVTM, CDR2 ANQGSEA. V lost 1 base, J lost 0 bases, and 6 bases lay in between. The CDR3 covers 13 residues. The CDR3 sequence: CSVEVGVNTEAFF. The CDR3 nucleotides are TGCAGCGTTGAAGTGGGGGTGAACACTGAAGCTTTCTTT.

This clonotype was observed a handful of times. V usage is TRBV7-9 and J usage is TRBJ1-2; D not resolved. The CDR3 totals 13 residues. Germline V CDR1 and CDR2: SEHNR, FQNEAQ (reference sequence). V dropped 0 bases and J dropped 4 bases, with 6 bases sitting between them. The CDR3 DNA is TGTGCCAGCAGCTTAGCAAGCAGCTATGGCTACACCTTC. Translating gives CASSLASSYGYTF.

This clonotype was counted only a few times. The gene calls are TRBV12-3 or TRBV12-4 and TRBJ2-5; 12 bases match TRBD2. This CDR3 region has 16 residues. The V segment lost 3 bases and the J segment 3 bases; nucleotides outside the gene matches: 5. The DNA of the CDR3 is TGTGCCAGCAGTTTGCAGGCTAGCGGGGGGGAAGAGACCCAGTACTTC. Protein: CASSLQASGGEETQYF.

The CDR3 DNA reads as TGTGCCAGCAGCCAGGAATACCCCGCAGGACACTATGGCTACACCTTC. Its translation is CASSQEYPAGHYGYTF. J is TRBJ1-2 and V is TRBV14, with unresolved D. Deletions cut 3 bases from V and 3 bases from J, with 17 bases between. CDR3 length: 16 residues. Germline values: CDR1 SGHDN, CDR2 FVKESK.

This chain uses TRBV20-1 with TRBJ1-1, with no clear D. This CDR3 spans 9 amino acids. V was shortened by 4 bases and J by 7 bases, with 4 bases between the two germline ends. Germline CDR1 reads DFQATT; CDR2 reads SNEGSKA (reference sequence). The CDR3 DNA reads as TGCAGTGCTATGGATGAAGCTTTCTTT. Its protein is CSAMDEAFF.

CDR3 bases: TGTGCCAGCGGAACGGGGCTAAGCGCCAGGGAGCAGTTCTTC. This encodes CASGTGLSAREQFF. The V and J genes are TRBV12-3 or TRBV12-4 and TRBJ2-1, with D perhaps TRBD1 or TRBD2 (5 bases each). This CDR3 region has 14 residues. Trimming stripped 8 bases from V and 10 bases from J, with 21 bases between.

The rearrangement joins TRBV12-3 or TRBV12-4 to TRBJ2-4, with 9 nucleotides matching TRBD1. J gave up 6 bases and V 4 bases, and 4 bases lay outside the gene matches. The CDR3 runs to 14 residues. In nucleotides, the CDR3 is TGTGCCAGCAGTTACGGACAGGGGCCAAACATTCAGTACTTC. This sequence encodes CASSYGQGPNIQYF.

This clonotype was seen a handful of times. This chain links TRBV11-2 with TRBJ2-3, with 10 bases fitting TRBD2. The CDR3 contains 15 residues. V lost 5 bases, J lost 4 bases, and 6 bases stayed unmatched. In germline, CDR1 is SGHAT, CDR2 FQNNGV. The CDR3 DNA reads TGTGCCAGCAGCCCAAGCGGGAGGGACTCAGATACGCAGTATTTT. Protein sequence: CASSPSGRDSDTQYF.

The J gene is TRBJ1-5, the V gene TRBV7-8, with D uncertain. Germline CDR1 and CDR2: SGHVS and FQNEAQ. The CDR3 length is 13 residues. V was pared by 3 bases and J by 6 bases, with 9 bases between. DNA of the CDR3: TGTGCCAGCAGCTTGTCCACGGGTCAGCCCCAGCATTTT. Translating it yields CASSLSTGQPQHF.

This clonotype was found a few times. The rearrangement uses TRBV12-3 or TRBV12-4 and TRBJ2-4; D possibly matches TRBD1 or TRBD2 (5 bases each). This CDR3 comprises 17 residues. Between the trimmed V and J ends, which lost 5 bases and 0 bases, there was a span of 17 bases. The CDR3 sequence is CASSLQTGTLAKNIQYF. The CDR3 nucleotides read TGTGCCAGCAGTCTCCAAACCGGGACGCTAGCCAAAAACATTCAGTACTTC.

The chain carries TRBV28 and TRBJ1-1; D ambiguous. Germline V gene data show CDR1 as MDHEN and CDR2 as SYDVKM. With 5 bases removed from V and 7 bases from J, the gap between germline ends came to 14 bases. The CDR3 loop spans 13 amino acids. CDR3 residues: CASSPPGTNEAFF. As DNA, the CDR3 is TGTGCCAGCAGTCCCCCGGGAACTAATGAAGCTTTCTTT.

The J gene is TRBJ2-3, the V gene TRBV12-3 or TRBV12-4, with D tentatively TRBD1 (6 bases). Trimming stripped 5 bases from V and 5 bases from J, with 17 bases between. This CDR3 contains 15 residues. The CDR3 loop reads CASSPQLAGVDTQYF. As DNA, the CDR3 is TGTGCCAGCAGTCCCCAGCTAGCAGGGGTAGATACGCAGTATTTT.

The chain couples TRBV5-1 to TRBJ2-7; possibly TRBD2 for D (5 bases). The CDR3 extends over 14 amino acids. V lost 0 bases and J 2 bases, leaving 9 bases between the germline ends. Germline V gene data show CDR1 as SGHRS and CDR2 as YFSETQ. CDR3 in amino acids: CASSLGGNPYEQYF. The CDR3 DNA follows: TGCGCCAGCAGCTTGGGAGGGAACCCCTACGAGCAGTACTTC.

The gene calls are TRBV4-1 and TRBJ1-1; D gene uncertain. The CDR3 has 15 amino acids. The V gene lost 3 bases and the J gene lost 1 base, with 12 bases spanning the gap. The germline V gene has CDR1 MGHRA and CDR2 YSYEKL. The CDR3: CASSQTTGSNTEAFF. As DNA, the CDR3 is TGCGCCAGCAGCCAGACAACCGGATCGAACACTGAAGCTTTCTTT.

This clonotype appeared a few times. V is TRBV7-3 and J is TRBJ1-1; TRBD1 is a possible D gene (6 bases). CDR3 length: 15 amino acids. V gave up 5 bases and J gave up 2 bases, with 15 bases separating them. Germline values: CDR1 SGHTA, CDR2 FQGTGA. CDR3 coding DNA: TGTGCCAGCAGCCGTAGCGGGGGCCTAAACACTGAAGCTTTCTTT. The encoded protein is CASSRSGGLNTEAFF.

V gene TRBV12-3 or TRBV12-4 combines with J gene TRBJ1-1; 7 bases are a match to TRBD1. CDR3 size: 18 residues. V was clipped by 3 bases and J by 5 bases; unmatched bases: 18. CDR3 in amino acids: CASSLVPENRGPETEAFF. The CDR3 bases are TGTGCCAGCAGTTTGGTCCCTGAGAACAGGGGACCCGAGACTGAAGCTTTCTTT.

The gene calls are TRBV6-5 and TRBJ2-3; D possibly corresponds to TRBD1 (5 bases). Germline CDR1 reads MNHEY; CDR2 reads SVGAGI. The CDR3 totals 15 residues. Between the trimmed V and J ends, which lost 2 bases and 1 base, there was a span of 10 bases. The CDR3 DNA sequence: TGTGCCAGCAGTTACAAGGGGTTGGGCACAGATACGCAGTATTTT. Its protein product is CASSYKGLGTDTQYF.